Listed below are T cell receptor beta chains from one sample, sequenced in a study of blood T cell repertoires in COVID-19. The repertoire was sequenced with immunoSEQ multiplex PCR; TCRdb's copy has only in-frame clones and lacks some. The repertoire has around 150,000 clones, approximately 92% of them found once; the top ten carry over 3.5%. The sequenced sample consisted of peripheral blood. The receptor source for this set is a woman in her fifties or sixties with acute or convalescent COVID-19. Each CDR3 is given without its conserved first and last residue.

V gene	J gene	CDR3 length	CDR3 protein
TRBV7-9	TRBJ1-1	10	ASSRDRGEAF
TRBV10-3	TRBJ1-1	10	AISPDRDKAF
TRBV30	TRBJ1-5	12	AWETGGQGQPQH
TRBV10-3	TRBJ1-1	8	ATGDREAF
TRBV9	TRBJ2-1	12	ASSAGTAYNEQF
TRBV2	TRBJ1-1	11	ASHRYMNTEAF
TRBV2	TRBJ1-1	12	ASKRTGRNTEAF
TRBV7-3	TRBJ2-6	14	ASSLSASSGANVLT
TRBV5-3	TRBJ1-1	12	ARSPQGKDTEAF
TRBV3-1/TRBV3-2	TRBJ1-2	13	ASSQELQGGYGYT
TRBV10-1	TRBJ1-6	13	ASSGEDREASPLH
TRBV28	TRBJ1-5	14	ASQNGRGKGLQPQH
TRBV5-6	TRBJ2-3	11	ASSSQATDTQY
TRBV6-2/TRBV6-3	TRBJ1-1	13	ASSKLTGGDTEAF
TRBV2	TRBJ1-6	12	ASSGGPYNSPLH
TRBV9	TRBJ1-1	13	ASSGDPDKHTEAF
TRBV6-6	TRBJ1-5	11	ASSWGENQPQH
TRBV19	TRBJ1-2	13	ASSPLGQGESGYT
TRBV7-2	TRBJ1-4	13	ASSLVGVGNEKLF
TRBV6-4	TRBJ1-1	11	ASSVGASTEAF
TRBV3-1/TRBV3-2	TRBJ1-1	12	ASSLGQGALGAF
TRBV9	TRBJ2-1	14	ASSPIGQGQYNEQF
TRBV9	TRBJ1-3	14	ASSVEGVTSGNTIY
TRBV19	TRBJ1-1	14	ASSSQDRTGNTEAF
TRBV24-1	TRBJ1-1	11	ATMSGLGTEAF
TRBV2	TRBJ2-7	14	ASSDPSTRGLYEQY
TRBV11-2	TRBJ2-3	11	ASSLASTDTQY
TRBV11-1	TRBJ2-5	13	ASSSFWGVQETQY
TRBV19	TRBJ1-1	11	ASSIDRTGKTF
TRBV19	TRBJ2-2	11	ASSIGGTGELF
TRBV24-1	TRBJ2-2	12	ATSDFRYNGELF
TRBV6-5	TRBJ1-2	13	ASSYSRQGRLGYT
TRBV2	TRBJ2-5	10	ASRIQRETQY
TRBV5-1	TRBJ1-1	11	ASSPGQGAWAF
TRBV28	TRBJ2-5	12	ASTHRGPQETQY
TRBV30	TRBJ1-3	11	AWSQGSGNTIY
TRBV5-8	TRBJ2-5	12	ASSLLVNQETQY
TRBV6-6	TRBJ1-6	17	ASSPIQTTPSFYNSPLH
TRBV7-8	TRBJ2-7	12	ASSLGTASYEQY
TRBV7-2	TRBJ1-4	13	ASSSGTGRIGKLF
TRBV6-5	TRBJ2-1	11	ASTHSGVNEQF
TRBV3-1/TRBV3-2	TRBJ1-1	13	ASGERPGGYTEAF
TRBV12-3/TRBV12-4	TRBJ2-5	11	ASSLSHSETQY
TRBV27	TRBJ1-4	12	ASSLLTGDEKLF
TRBV21-1	TRBJ2-5	11	ASSKGNQETQY
TRBV28	TRBJ2-5	12	ASSSHLQGQGQY
TRBV3-1/TRBV3-2	TRBJ2-1	13	ASSQDQGSYNEQF
TRBV14	TRBJ2-7	11	ASSQERGYEQY
TRBV30	TRBJ1-2	13	AWSRAGLHNYGYT
TRBV6-1	TRBJ1-1	12	ASSDAGGNTEAF
TRBV18	TRBJ2-7	14	ASSRTVGTGSHEQY
TRBV30	TRBJ2-5	13	AWSPKGLAGGPQY
TRBV14	TRBJ2-5	14	ASSQEATGTQETQY
TRBV3-1/TRBV3-2	TRBJ2-5	12	ASSLRTGMKTQY
TRBV3-1/TRBV3-2	TRBJ2-1	13	ASSHDGTGFNEQF